This TCR beta chain was recorded in a study of blood T cell repertoires in COVID-19. Study context: The cDNA or gDNA used as material had been derived from T cells, B-cell-depleted T cells, or PBMCs.

V was clipped by 0 bases and J by 3 bases, with 6 bases between them. The CDR3 is made up of 12 amino acids. Germline V gene data show CDR1 as SQVTM and CDR2 as ANQGSEA. Clones were sequenced by immunoSEQ multiplex PCR, and TCRdb holds only the in-frame ones, with some missing. The repertoire holds about 46,000 clones, with 75% to 90% as singletons. The sequence derives from a human donor in a cohort sampled during active COVID-19. The donor label of this sample is uncertain. The sequenced sample consisted of peripheral blood. The rearrangement links TRBV29-1 to TRBJ2-7; no clear D gene. The CDR3, as DNA: TGCAGCGTTGAAGAGGCCAGCTACGAGCAGTACTTC. This encodes CSVEEASYEQYF.